The 8 T cell receptor beta chains listed next were all sequenced from one sample in a study of blood T cell repertoires in COVID-19. The table came from immunoSEQ multiplex PCR; TCRdb's copy has only in-frame clones and leaves some out. The sample consists of roughly 250,000 clones, 88% of them appearing once. The specimen sequenced was PBMCs or T cells enriched from blood (not recorded which). All receptors come from a woman aged 50 to 60 who had recovered from COVID-19.

This clone was detected once. This chain joins TRBV9 and TRBJ1-3; 10 positions match TRBD1. V shed 6 bases, J shed 1 base, and the junction held 4 bases outside the gene matches. The germline V gene encodes CDR1 SGDLS and CDR2 YYNGEE. This CDR3 is 15 amino acids long. This chain's CDR3 is CASNRQGASGNTIYF. Written as DNA, the CDR3 is TGTGCCAGCAACCGACAGGGGGCTTCTGGAAACACCATATATTTT.

V and J are TRBV5-4 and TRBJ2-7; the D is unclear. Trimming took off 4 bases at V and 1 base at J, with 18 bases between the two ends. Germline CDR1 reads SGHNT; CDR2 reads YYREEE (reference sequence). This CDR3 spans 16 amino acids. The CDR3 loop reads CASSPEAPVGSYEQYF. The CDR3 DNA follows: TGTGCCAGCAGCCCAGAGGCCCCAGTCGGGTCCTACGAGCAGTACTTC.

The rearrangement joins TRBV18 to TRBJ2-7; 7 bases are shared with TRBD2. This CDR3 comprises 14 residues. CDR1 is KGHSH and CDR2 is LQKENI in the germline V gene. Trimming cost V 3 bases and J 4 bases; bases outside gene matches: 6. CDR3 nucleotides: TGTGCCAGCTCACCCCCCGGACTAGGTTACGAGCAGTACTTC. It encodes CASSPPGLGYEQYF.

In DNA form, the CDR3 reads TGTGCCACCAGTGATTCCCGGGACAGGGGGCTGGAGCAGTACTTC. Residues: CATSDSRDRGLEQYF. The chain combines TRBV24-1 with TRBJ2-7, with 12 bases matching TRBD1. V was pared by 2 bases and J by 7 bases, with 5 bases of the junction left unmatched. CDR3 length: 15 amino acids. Germline V CDR1 and CDR2: KGHDR, SFDVKD.

This rearrangement joins TRBV7-2 to TRBJ2-5, with TRBD1 matching over 7 bases. The V and J ends lost 3 bases and 4 bases, in that order; junction bases with no gene match: 5. Germline CDR1 and CDR2: SGHTA and FQGNSA. The CDR3 covers 14 residues. The CDR3: CASSLNRGRETQYF. In DNA, the CDR3 is TGTGCCAGCAGCTTGAACAGGGGTCGAGAGACCCAGTACTTC.

The rearrangement joins TRBV4-1 to TRBJ2-7, with 11 bases that match TRBD2. Germline V gene data show CDR1 as MGHRA and CDR2 as YSYEKL. Trimming took 5 bases from V and 1 from J; bases not matched to a gene: 13. The CDR3 has 18 residues. The CDR3 reads CASSAHELAGVMSYEQYF. As DNA, the CDR3 is TGCGCCAGCAGCGCTCACGAACTAGCGGGAGTTATGTCCTACGAGCAGTACTTC.

This clone has a handful of counts. V and J are TRBV28 and TRBJ1-5, with TRBD1 identical over 7 bases. CDR1 is MDHEN, CDR2 SYDVKM, per germline. The CDR3 length is 13 residues. The junction had 4 bases not matched to a gene; V was cut back by 7 bases and J by 4 bases. CDR3 DNA sequence: TGTGCCAGCATCACACAGGGGAATCAGCCCCAGCATTTT. Translating it yields CASITQGNQPQHF. The variable domain in full, completed from reference TRBV28 and TRBJ1-5, reads DVKVTQSSRYLVKRTGEKVFLECVQDMDHENMFWYRQDPGLGLRLIYFSYDVKMKEKGDIPEGYSVSREKKERFSLILESASTNQTSMYLCASITQGNQPQHFGDGTRLSIL.

V gene TRBV7-2 combines with J gene TRBJ1-1; D is uncertain. V lost 6 bases to trimming and J lost 7 bases, with 9 bases between them. Germline V gene sequence: CDR1 SGHTA, CDR2 FQGNSA. The CDR3 covers 11 residues. The CDR3 loop reads CASSSHYEAFF. The CDR3 DNA reads as TGTGCCAGCAGTTCCCACTATGAAGCTTTCTTT.